One and the same sample provided the 3 T cell receptor beta chains below, sequenced in a study of regulatory T cells in long-lasting Graves disease. The time point is: newly diagnosed GD, antithyroid drugs for less than 3 months. The TCR library was made from RNA that had been extracted from PBMCs in TRIzol. For TCR beta, libraries came from iRepertoire HTBI primers and Arm-PCR of CDR3 regions. TCRdb re-called the multiplex PCR reads with MiXCR, one entry per CDR3 protein. The data show about half a million distinct CDR3 sequences, around 12% seen once. This same sample was also taken into another study, of T cells in Graves' hyperthyroidism and ophthalmopathy.

The sample here was peripheral blood mononuclear cells (PBMCs), taken at new diagnosis, from a patient treated with antithyroid drugs. These receptors were collected from a woman younger than 45 with Graves disease.

This clonotype was recorded once. V and J are TRBV20-1 and TRBJ2-3; 8 bases agree with TRBD2. Germline CDR1 is DFQATT and CDR2 is SNEGSKA (reference sequence). The CDR3 spans 17 residues. V lost 2 bases to trimming and J lost 3 bases; unmatched junction nucleotides: 13. The CDR3, as DNA: TGCAGTGCTAGAACGGGTCCCGGGGTAGCGGGGACAGATACGCAGTATTTT. This encodes CSARTGPGVAGTDTQYF.

This clonotype was seen at least ten times. The rearrangement joins TRBV20-1 to TRBJ1-1; 7 nucleotides align to TRBD1. J gave up 0 bases and V 6 bases, and 10 bases lay outside the gene matches. This CDR3 contains 15 residues. The germline gives CDR1 DFQATT, CDR2 SNEGSKA (reference sequence). In DNA, the CDR3 is TGCAGTGCCCGACCGGGACAGAAGATGAACACTGAAGCTTTCTTT. Amino acids: CSARPGQKMNTEAFF.

Many counts were recorded for this clonotype. The V call is TRBV10-3, the J call TRBJ2-7, with D possibly TRBD2 on 6 matching bases. Trimming stripped 10 bases from V and 1 base from J, with 17 bases between. CDR1 and CDR2 (germline): ENHRY, SYGVKD. CDR3 size: 14 residues. The CDR3 spells CATTGTGGSYEQYF. The CDR3 DNA sequence: TGTGCCACGACGGGGACCGGGGGTTCCTACGAGCAGTACTTC.